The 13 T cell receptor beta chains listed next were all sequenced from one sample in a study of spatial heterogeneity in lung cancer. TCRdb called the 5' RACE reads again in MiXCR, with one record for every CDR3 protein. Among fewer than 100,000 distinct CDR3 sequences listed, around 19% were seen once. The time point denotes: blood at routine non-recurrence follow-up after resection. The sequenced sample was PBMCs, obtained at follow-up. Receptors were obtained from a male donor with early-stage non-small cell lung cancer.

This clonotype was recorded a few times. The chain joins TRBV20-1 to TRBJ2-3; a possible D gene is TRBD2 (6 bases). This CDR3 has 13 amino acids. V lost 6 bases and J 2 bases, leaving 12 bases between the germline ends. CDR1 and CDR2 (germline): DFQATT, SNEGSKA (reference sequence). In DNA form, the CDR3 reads TGCAGTGCGGGGGACTTCTTCACAGATACGCAGTATTTT. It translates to CSAGDFFTDTQYF.

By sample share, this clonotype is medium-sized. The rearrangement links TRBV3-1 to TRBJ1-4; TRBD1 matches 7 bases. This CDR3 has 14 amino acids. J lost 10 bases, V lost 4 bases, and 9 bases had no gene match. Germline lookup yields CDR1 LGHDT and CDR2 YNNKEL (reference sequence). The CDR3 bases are TGTGCCAGCAGCCGCCCCGGGACAGAACTAAAACTGTTTTTT. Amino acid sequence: CASSRPGTELKLFF. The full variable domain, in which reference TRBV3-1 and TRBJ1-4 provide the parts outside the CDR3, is DTAVSQTPKYLVTQMGNDKSIKCEQNLGHDTMYWYKQDSKKFLKIMFSYNNKELIINETVPNRFSPKSPDKAHLNLHINSLELGDSAVYFCASSRPGTELKLFFGSGTQLSVL.

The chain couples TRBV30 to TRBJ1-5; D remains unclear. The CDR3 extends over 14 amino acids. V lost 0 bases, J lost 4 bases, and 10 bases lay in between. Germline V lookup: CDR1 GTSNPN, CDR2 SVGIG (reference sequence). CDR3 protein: CAWSVNSLNQPQHF. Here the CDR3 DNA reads TGTGCCTGGAGTGTGAACAGCTTAAATCAGCCCCAGCATTTT.

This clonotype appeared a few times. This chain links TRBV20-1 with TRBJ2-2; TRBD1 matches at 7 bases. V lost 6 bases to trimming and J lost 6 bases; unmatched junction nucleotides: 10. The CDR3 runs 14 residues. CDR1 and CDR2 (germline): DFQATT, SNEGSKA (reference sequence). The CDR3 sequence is CSANRDSGAGELFF. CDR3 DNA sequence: TGCAGTGCCAACAGGGACAGCGGCGCCGGGGAGCTGTTTTTT.

The DNA for the CDR3 is TGTGCCAGCAGCCAGGGTTTAGGCAATCAGCCCCAGCATTTT. Translating gives CASSQGLGNQPQHF. The V gene is TRBV3-1, the J gene TRBJ1-5; D is unresolved. The CDR3 loop spans 14 amino acids. Germline loops: CDR1 LGHDT, CDR2 YNNKEL (reference sequence). V shed 3 bases and J shed 2 bases, with 8 bases lying between them.

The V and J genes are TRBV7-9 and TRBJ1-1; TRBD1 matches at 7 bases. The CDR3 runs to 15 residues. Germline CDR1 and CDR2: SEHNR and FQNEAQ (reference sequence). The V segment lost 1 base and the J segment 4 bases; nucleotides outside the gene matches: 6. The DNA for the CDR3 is TGTGCCAGCAGCTTAGAGGGACAGAGGGGCACTGAAGCTTTCTTT. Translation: CASSLEGQRGTEAFF. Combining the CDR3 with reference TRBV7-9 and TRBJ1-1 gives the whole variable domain DTGVSQNPRHKITKRGQNVTFRCDPISEHNRLYWYRQTLGQGPEFLTYFQNEAQLEKSRLLSDRFSAERPKGSFSTLEIQRTEQGDSAMYLCASSLEGQRGTEAFFGQGTRLTVV.

CDR3 DNA: TGTGCCAGCAGCTTAAATAGCCGAAGCACAGATACGCAGTATTTT. Its protein is CASSLNSRSTDTQYF. The chain combines TRBV7-2 with TRBJ2-3; D gene unclear. The CDR3 extends over 15 amino acids. V was cut by 2 bases and J by 0 bases, with 9 bases left in between. The germline V gene encodes CDR1 SGHTA and CDR2 FQGNSA.

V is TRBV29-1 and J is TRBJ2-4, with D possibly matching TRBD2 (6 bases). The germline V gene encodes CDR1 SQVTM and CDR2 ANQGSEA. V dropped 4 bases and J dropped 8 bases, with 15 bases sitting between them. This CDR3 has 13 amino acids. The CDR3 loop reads CSVGWRGLDIQYF. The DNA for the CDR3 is TGCAGCGTTGGGTGGAGGGGACTGGACATTCAGTACTTC. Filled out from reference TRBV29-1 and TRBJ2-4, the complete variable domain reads SAVISQKPSRDICQRGTSLTIQCQVDSQVTMMFWYRQQPGQSLTLIATANQGSEATYESGFVIDKFPISRPNLTFSTLTVSNMSPEDSSIYLCSVGWRGLDIQYFGAGTRLSVL.

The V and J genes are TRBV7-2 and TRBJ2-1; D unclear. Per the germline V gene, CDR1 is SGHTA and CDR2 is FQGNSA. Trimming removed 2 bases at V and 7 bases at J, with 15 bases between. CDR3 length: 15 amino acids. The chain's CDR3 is CASSLPGPRVNEQFF. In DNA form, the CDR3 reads TGTGCCAGCAGCTTACCCGGTCCTAGGGTGAATGAGCAGTTCTTC.

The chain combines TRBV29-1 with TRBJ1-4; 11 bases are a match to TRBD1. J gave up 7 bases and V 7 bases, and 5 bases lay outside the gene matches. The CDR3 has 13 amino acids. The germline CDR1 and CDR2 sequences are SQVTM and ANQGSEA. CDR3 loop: CSAYGTGGEKLFF. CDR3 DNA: TGCAGCGCATATGGGACAGGGGGTGAAAAACTGTTTTTT.

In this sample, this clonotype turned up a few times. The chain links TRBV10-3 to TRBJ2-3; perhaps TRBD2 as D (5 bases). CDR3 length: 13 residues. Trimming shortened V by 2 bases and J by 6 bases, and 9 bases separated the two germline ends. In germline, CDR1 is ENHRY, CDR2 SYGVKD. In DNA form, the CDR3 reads TGTGCCATCAGTGAGAAAGGAGGCGATACGCAGTATTTT. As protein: CAISEKGGDTQYF.

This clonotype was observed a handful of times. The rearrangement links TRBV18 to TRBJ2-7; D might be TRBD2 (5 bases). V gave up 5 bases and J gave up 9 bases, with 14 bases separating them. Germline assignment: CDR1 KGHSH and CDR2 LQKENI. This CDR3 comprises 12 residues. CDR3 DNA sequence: TGTGCCAGCTCAACCGAGATGGGGAGGCAGTACTTC. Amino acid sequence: CASSTEMGRQYF.

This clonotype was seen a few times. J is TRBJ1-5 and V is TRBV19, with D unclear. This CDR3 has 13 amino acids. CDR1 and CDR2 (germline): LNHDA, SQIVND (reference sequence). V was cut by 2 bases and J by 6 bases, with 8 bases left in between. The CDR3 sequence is CASSIQDPQPQHF. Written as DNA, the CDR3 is TGTGCCAGTAGTATACAGGACCCTCAGCCCCAGCATTTT.